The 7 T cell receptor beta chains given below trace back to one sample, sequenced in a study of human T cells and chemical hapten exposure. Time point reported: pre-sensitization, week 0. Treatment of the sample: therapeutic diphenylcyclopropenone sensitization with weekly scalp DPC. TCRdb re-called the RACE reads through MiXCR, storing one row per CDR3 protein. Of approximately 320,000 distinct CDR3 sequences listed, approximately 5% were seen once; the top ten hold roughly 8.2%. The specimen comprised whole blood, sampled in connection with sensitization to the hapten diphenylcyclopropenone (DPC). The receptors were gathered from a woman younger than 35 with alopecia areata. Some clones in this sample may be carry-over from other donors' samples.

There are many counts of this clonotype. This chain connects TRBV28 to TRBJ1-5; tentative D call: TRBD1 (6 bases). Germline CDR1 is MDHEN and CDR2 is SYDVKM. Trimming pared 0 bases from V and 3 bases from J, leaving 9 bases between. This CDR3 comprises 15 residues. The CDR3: CASSLWGGANQPQHF. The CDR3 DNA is TGTGCCAGCAGTTTATGGGGGGGCGCCAATCAGCCCCAGCATTTT.

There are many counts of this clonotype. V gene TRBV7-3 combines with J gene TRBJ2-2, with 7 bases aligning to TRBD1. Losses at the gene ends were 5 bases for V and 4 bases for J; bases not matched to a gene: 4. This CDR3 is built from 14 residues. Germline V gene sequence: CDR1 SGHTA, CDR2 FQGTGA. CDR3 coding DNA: TGTGCCAGCAGCCCCGCAGGGGGCACCGGGGAGCTGTTTTTT. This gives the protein CASSPAGGTGELFF.

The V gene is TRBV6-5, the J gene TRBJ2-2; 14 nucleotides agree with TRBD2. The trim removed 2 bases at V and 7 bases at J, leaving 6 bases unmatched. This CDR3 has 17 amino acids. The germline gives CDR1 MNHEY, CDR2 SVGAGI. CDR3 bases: TGTGCCAGCAGTTACGAGACTAGCGGGGGGGCAGGCGGGGAGCTGTTTTTT. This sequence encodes CASSYETSGGAGGELFF.

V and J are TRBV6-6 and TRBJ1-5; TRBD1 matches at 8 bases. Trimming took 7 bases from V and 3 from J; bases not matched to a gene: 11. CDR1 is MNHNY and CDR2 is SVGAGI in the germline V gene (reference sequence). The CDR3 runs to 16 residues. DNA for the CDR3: TGTGCCAGCATCCTGGGGAACAGGGGGATCAATCAGCCCCAGCATTTT. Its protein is CASILGNRGINQPQHF.

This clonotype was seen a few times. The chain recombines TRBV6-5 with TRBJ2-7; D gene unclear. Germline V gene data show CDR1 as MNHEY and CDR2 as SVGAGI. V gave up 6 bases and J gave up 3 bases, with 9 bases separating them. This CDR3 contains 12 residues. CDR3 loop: CASRNQYYEQYF. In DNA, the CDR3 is TGTGCCAGCAGAAACCAGTACTACGAGCAGTACTTC.

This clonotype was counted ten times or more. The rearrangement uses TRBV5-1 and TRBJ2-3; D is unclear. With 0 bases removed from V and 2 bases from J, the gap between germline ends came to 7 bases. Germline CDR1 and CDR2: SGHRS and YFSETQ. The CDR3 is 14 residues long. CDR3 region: CASSLDSNTDTQYF. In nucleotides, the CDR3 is TGCGCCAGCAGCTTGGACAGTAACACAGATACGCAGTATTTT. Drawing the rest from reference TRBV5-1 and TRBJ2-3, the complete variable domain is KAGVTQTPRYLIKTRGQQVTLSCSPISGHRSVSWYQQTPGQGLQFLFEYFSETQRNKGNFPGRFSGRQFSNSRSEMNVSTLELGDSALYLCASSLDSNTDTQYFGPGTRLTVL.

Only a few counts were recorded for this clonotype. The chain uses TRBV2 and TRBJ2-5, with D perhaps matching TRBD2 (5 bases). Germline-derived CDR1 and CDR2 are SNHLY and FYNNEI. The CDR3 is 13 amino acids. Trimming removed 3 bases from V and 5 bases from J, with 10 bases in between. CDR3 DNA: TGTGCCAGCAGTGACCCCCCGGGGGAGACCCAGTACTTC. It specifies CASSDPPGETQYF.